These 22 T cell receptor beta chains came from one sample sequenced in a study of monozygotic twins with inflammatory bowel disease. TCRdb re-called the 5' RACE reads; every CDR3 protein appears as one record, without DNA. The sample table sets out just over 300,000 distinct CDR3 sequences. Sequencing input: blood. The receptors derive from a human donor with ulcerative colitis or Crohn's disease, or a healthy co-twin of an affected twin (not recorded which).

This chain uses TRBV7-3 with TRBJ2-3; without DNA, the TCRdb call of TRBD2 cannot be checked. Germline V CDR1 and CDR2: SGHTA, FQGTGA. This CDR3 is built from 15 residues. CDR3 protein: CASSFSSGGSNTQYF.

The chain has TRBV10-3 and TRBJ1-2; TCRdb's D call of TRBD1 is untestable without DNA. Germline V gene lookup returns CDR1 ENHRY and CDR2 SYGVKD. The CDR3 covers 16 residues. The CDR3 sequence: CAISAPQGNEDYGYTF.

The chain couples TRBV12-3 or TRBV12-4 to TRBJ2-2; with no DNA, the TCRdb D assignment of TRBD2 cannot be verified. The CDR3 runs 17 residues. The CDR3 spells CASSSSSGRAGTGELFF.

The rearrangement links TRBV5-4 to TRBJ2-3; TCRdb's D call of TRBD2 is untestable without DNA. The length of the CDR3 is 19 residues. Germline V gene sequence: CDR1 SGHNT, CDR2 YYREEE (reference sequence). The CDR3 here is CASSLTATAARPSTDTQYF.

The rearrangement joins TRBV5-1 to TRBJ2-5. Germline lookup yields CDR1 SGHRS and CDR2 YFSETQ. The CDR3 extends over 14 amino acids. CDR3 sequence reads: CASSFRNLQETQYF.

The rearrangement joins TRBV7-2 to TRBJ2-2. Germline V CDR1 and CDR2: SGHTA, FQGNSA. CDR3 length: 14 amino acids. The chain's CDR3 is CASSSGSDTGELFF.

V is TRBV29-1 and J is TRBJ2-7; TCRdb proposes TRBD2, but this gene call is untestable without DNA. From germline, CDR1 is SQVTM and CDR2 ANQGSEA. The CDR3 totals 15 residues. CDR3 in amino acids: CSVAPMVSGIPEQYF.

The V gene is TRBV29-1, the J gene TRBJ2-7; TCRdb's D gene call, TRBD1, goes unchecked for lack of DNA. CDR3 size: 13 residues. Germline assignment: CDR1 SQVTM and CDR2 ANQGSEA. CDR3 loop: CSAEDNTRVEQYF.

The chain links TRBV5-1 to TRBJ1-1; TCRdb's D gene call, TRBD1, goes unchecked for lack of DNA. The CDR3 length is 15 residues. The germline CDR1 and CDR2 sequences are SGHRS and YFSETQ. This CDR3 reads CASSPNRDRVTEAFF.

The chain employs TRBV28 and TRBJ2-7; the D call from TCRdb, TRBD2, cannot be confirmed without DNA. The CDR3 runs 13 residues. Germline V gene lookup returns CDR1 MDHEN and CDR2 SYDVKM. The CDR3 loop reads CAAGGLAGYEQYF.

This rearrangement joins TRBV18 to TRBJ2-7; TCRdb's D call of TRBD1 is untestable without DNA. Germline-derived CDR1 and CDR2 are KGHSH and LQKENI. CDR3 length: 19 residues. CDR3 amino acids: CASLASMGVQGTTHYEQYF.

The chain links TRBV11-2 to TRBJ2-1; lacking DNA, the TRBD2 call made by TCRdb goes unchecked. This CDR3 is built from 18 residues. CDR1 and CDR2 (germline): SGHAT, FQNNGV. The CDR3 sequence is CASSLVLALAGKNNEQFF.

The chain recombines TRBV6-1 with TRBJ2-4; TCRdb names TRBD2, which stays unverified in the absence of DNA. The CDR3 loop spans 16 amino acids. Germline CDR1 reads MNHNS; CDR2 reads SASEGT. The chain's CDR3 is CASSPGLGPLKNIQYF.

This chain connects TRBV5-5 to TRBJ1-2; TCRdb selects TRBD1, and the lack of DNA leaves this call unchecked. The germline V gene has CDR1 SGHKS and CDR2 YYEKEE (reference sequence). The CDR3 has 14 residues. This CDR3 is CASSPRRGRDGYTF.

This chain joins TRBV5-6 and TRBJ1-5. CDR1 is SGHDT and CDR2 is YYEEEE in the germline V gene. The CDR3 runs to 14 residues. This CDR3 is CASSLGGVQGPQHF.

The rearrangement uses TRBV15 and TRBJ2-3; with no DNA, the TCRdb D assignment of TRBD1 cannot be verified. This CDR3 contains 16 residues. In germline, CDR1 is LNHNV, CDR2 YYDKDF (reference sequence). CDR3 sequence: CATTPTMTGETDTQYF.

This chain joins TRBV5-6 and TRBJ2-6. The CDR3 covers 15 residues. Germline CDR1 and CDR2: SGHDT and YYEEEE. The CDR3 region is CASSLLRLGANVLTF.

This sequence joins TRBV5-1 and TRBJ2-7; the TCRdb call, TRBD1, lacks DNA for checking. The CDR3 runs 14 residues. Germline CDR1 SGHRS, CDR2 YFSETQ. Here the CDR3 reads CASSLTPGKHEQYF.

The chain couples TRBV7-9 to TRBJ2-1; TCRdb returns TRBD1, unconfirmable since there is no DNA. CDR3 length: 13 amino acids. Germline CDR1 is SEHNR and CDR2 is FQNEAQ (reference sequence). CDR3 sequence reads: CASRIVGGNEQFF.

The rearrangement links TRBV12-3 or TRBV12-4 to TRBJ2-7; TCRdb returns TRBD1, unconfirmable since there is no DNA. CDR3 length: 13 amino acids. The CDR3 sequence is CASSKDRGYEQYF.

The rearrangement joins TRBV15 to TRBJ2-3; TCRdb designates TRBD2, a call that cannot be tested without DNA. This CDR3 has 17 residues. Germline assignment: CDR1 LNHNV and CDR2 YYDKDF (reference sequence). The CDR3 reads CATSRDRPSGGTDTQYF.

This chain links TRBV10-1 with TRBJ2-5; the TRBD2 assignment by TCRdb is unverifiable without DNA. This CDR3 is built from 15 residues. From germline, CDR1 is WNHNN and CDR2 SYGVQD (reference sequence). CDR3 sequence reads: CASSSSPGIQETQYF.